This T cell receptor beta chain was recorded in a study of glioma-infiltrating T cells. Germline V gene data show CDR1 as LGHNA and CDR2 as YNFKEQ. V was shortened by 0 bases and J by 0 bases, with 15 bases between the two germline ends. The CDR3 extends over 18 amino acids. Only a few counts were recorded for this clonotype. The antigen is undetermined. Study outcomes and limitations: Tissue-blood divergence was below expectation in non-neoplastic patients, above in gliomas.

Amplification of TCR alpha and beta CDR3 regions from RNA used iRepertoire nested multiplex PCR. Tissue mRNA or PBMC total RNA, roughly 90-400 ng, went into one-step reverse transcription and amplification. TCRdb itself ran the multiplex PCR reads through MiXCR, one entry per CDR3 protein. This sample yields more than 350,000 distinct CDR3 sequences, of which about two fifths are seen a single time; about 12% belongs to the top ten. The sample consisted of glioma tissue, nonneoplastic brain tissue, or PBMCs (not recorded which). The genes are TRBV4-2 and TRBJ2-4, with D uncertain. The source is a human donor with low-grade glioma or glioblastoma, undergoing nonglioma brain surgery, or in good health (not recorded which). The CDR3 is CASSQDWQVPAAKNIQYF. The CDR3, as DNA: TGTGCCAGCAGCCAAGATTGGCAGGTACCGGCAGCCAAAAACATTCAGTACTTC.